Detailed here is one T cell receptor (beta chain). These data belong to a study of cytomegalovirus exposure and HLA in healthy donors. Both 60 Vbeta primers and 13 Jbeta primers went into the PCR. TCRdb's copy holds only in-frame clones and misses some; the assay was immunoSEQ multiplex PCR. The sample holds about 200,000 clones, 75% to 90% seen once. Germline lookup yields CDR1 SEHNR and CDR2 FQNEAQ (reference sequence). The V and J ends lost 4 bases and 5 bases, in that order; junction bases with no gene match: 11. The CDR3 spans 18 residues. This chain connects TRBV7-9 to TRBJ2-2, with 12 bases identical to TRBD1. Sequenced sample: PBMCs. The origin of this receptor is a woman in her twenties or thirties in good health and CMV-seronegative. CDR3 nucleotide sequence: TGTGCCAGCAGCTCCCCAGCCCGGGACAGGGGGCAAACCGGGGAGCTGTTTTTT. Translating it yields CASSSPARDRGQTGELFF. Supplemented by reference TRBV7-9 and TRBJ2-2, the full variable domain reads DTGVSQNPRHKITKRGQNVTFRCDPISEHNRLYWYRQTLGQGPEFLTYFQNEAQLEKSRLLSDRFSAERPKGSFSTLEIQRTEQGDSAMYLCASSSPARDRGQTGELFFGEGSRLTVL.